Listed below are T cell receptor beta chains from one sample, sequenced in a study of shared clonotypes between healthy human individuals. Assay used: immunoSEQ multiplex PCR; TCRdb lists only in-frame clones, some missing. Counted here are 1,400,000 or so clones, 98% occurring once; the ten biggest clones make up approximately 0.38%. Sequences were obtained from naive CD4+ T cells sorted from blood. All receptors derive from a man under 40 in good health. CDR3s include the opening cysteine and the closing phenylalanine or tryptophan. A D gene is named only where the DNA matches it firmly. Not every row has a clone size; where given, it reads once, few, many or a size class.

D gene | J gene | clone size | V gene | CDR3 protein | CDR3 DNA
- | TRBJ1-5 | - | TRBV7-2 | CASSRQISNQPQHF | TGTGCCAGCAGCCGACAGATTAGCAATCAGCCCCAGCATTTT
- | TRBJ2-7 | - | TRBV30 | CAWSVLGGYGEQYF | TGTGCCTGGAGTGTATTGGGGGGCTATGGCGAGCAGTACTTC
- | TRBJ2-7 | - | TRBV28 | CASVGPAYEQYF | TGTGCCAGTGTGGGACCAGCCTACGAGCAGTACTTC
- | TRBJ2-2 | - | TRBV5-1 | CASSLDVAGELFF | TGCGCCAGCAGCTTGGACGTAGCCGGGGAGCTGTTTTTT
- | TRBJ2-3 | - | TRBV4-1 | CASRGTDTQYF | TGCGCCAGCAGGGGCACAGATACGCAGTATTTT
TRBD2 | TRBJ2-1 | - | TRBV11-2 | CASSPGGGRLFNEQFF | TGTGCCAGCAGTCCTGGCGGCGGGAGGCTGTTCAATGAGCAGTTCTTC
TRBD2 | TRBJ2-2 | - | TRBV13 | CASSLVAGGPVGELFF | TGTGCCAGCAGCTTAGTGGCGGGAGGGCCTGTCGGGGAGCTGTTTTTT
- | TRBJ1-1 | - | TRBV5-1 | CASSRTRMNTEAFF | TGCGCCAGCAGCCGAACCCGGATGAACACTGAAGCTTTCTTT
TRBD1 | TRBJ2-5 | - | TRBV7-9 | CASSLRQGALQETQYF | TGTGCCAGCAGCTTACGGCAGGGGGCCCTCCAAGAGACCCAGTACTTC
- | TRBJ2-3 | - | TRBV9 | CASSVAPSSTDTQYF | TGTGCCAGCAGCGTAGCGCCTAGCAGCACAGATACGCAGTATTTT
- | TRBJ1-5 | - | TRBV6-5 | CASSPRVSNQPQHF | TGTGCCAGCAGTCCCAGGGTTAGCAATCAGCCCCAGCATTTT
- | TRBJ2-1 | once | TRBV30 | CAWSVVDFLRGLNEQFF | TGTGCCTGGAGTGTAGTTGATTTCCTAAGGGGCCTGAATGAGCAGTTCTTC
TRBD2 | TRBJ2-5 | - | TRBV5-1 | CASSLVGSGIETQYF | TGCGCCAGCAGCTTGGTGGGTAGCGGGATAGAGACCCAGTACTTC
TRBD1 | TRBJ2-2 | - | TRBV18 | CASSPEQGTGELFF | TGTGCCAGCTCACCGGAACAGGGGACCGGGGAGCTGTTTTTT
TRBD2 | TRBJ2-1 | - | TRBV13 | CASSQTSGFYNEQFF | TGTGCCAGCAGCCAGACTAGCGGTTTCTACAATGAGCAGTTCTTC
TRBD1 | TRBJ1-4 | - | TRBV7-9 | CASSPGDRLNEKLFF | TGTGCCAGCAGCCCTGGGGACAGACTTAATGAAAAACTGTTTTTT
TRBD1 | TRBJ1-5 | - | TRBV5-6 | CASSLAGGGQPQHF | TGTGCCAGCAGCCTAGCAGGGGGTGGACAGCCCCAGCATTTT
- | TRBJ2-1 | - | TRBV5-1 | CASSTNNEQFF | TGCGCCAGCAGCACAAACAATGAGCAGTTCTTC
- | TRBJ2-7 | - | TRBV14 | CASSQVYRPRNEQYF | TGTGCCAGCAGCCAAGTATACAGGCCCCGTAACGAGCAGTACTTC
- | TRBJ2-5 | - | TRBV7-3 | CASSFRGQETQYF | TGTGCCAGCAGCTTCCGGGGCCAAGAGACCCAGTACTTC
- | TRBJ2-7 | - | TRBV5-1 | CASSLVSNEQYF | TGCGCCAGCAGCTTGGTATCGAACGAGCAGTACTTC
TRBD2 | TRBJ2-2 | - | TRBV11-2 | CASSRGLAGYTGELFF | TGTGCCAGCAGCAGAGGACTAGCGGGATACACCGGGGAGCTGTTTTTT
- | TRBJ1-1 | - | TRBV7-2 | CASSPLVGITEAFF | TGTGCCAGCAGCCCCTTGGTGGGTATCACTGAAGCTTTCTTT
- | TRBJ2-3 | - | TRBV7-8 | CASSLADTQYF | TGTGCCAGCAGCTTAGCCGATACGCAGTATTTT
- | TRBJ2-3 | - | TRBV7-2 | CASSSRVDSQYF | TGTGCCAGCAGCTCTCGTGTGGACTCCCAGTATTTT
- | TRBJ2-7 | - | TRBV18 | CASSSLELSDTVYEQYF | TGTGCCAGCTCATCGTTGGAACTCTCCGACACCGTCTACGAGCAGTACTTC
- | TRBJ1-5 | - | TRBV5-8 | CASSLGGGVEDQPQHF | TGTGCCAGCAGCTTGGGCGGGGGGGTAGAGGATCAGCCCCAGCATTTT
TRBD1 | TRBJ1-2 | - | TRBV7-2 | CASSNRDRNGYTF | TGTGCCAGCAGCAACCGGGACAGGAATGGCTACACCTTC
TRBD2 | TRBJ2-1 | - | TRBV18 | CASSPPGTTMGNEQFF | TGTGCCAGCTCACCACCGGGGACTACAATGGGGAATGAGCAGTTCTTC
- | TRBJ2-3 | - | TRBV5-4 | CASSLSVGGDTQYF | TGTGCCAGCAGCTTGTCCGTGGGTGGAGATACGCAGTATTTT
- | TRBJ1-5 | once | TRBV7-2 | CASSRYRDQPQHF | TGTGCCAGCAGCCGGTACAGAGATCAGCCCCAGCATTTT
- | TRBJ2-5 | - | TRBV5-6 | CASNLRDGAGRETQYF | TGTGCCAGCAACCTTAGAGATGGCGCCGGTCGAGAGACCCAGTACTTC
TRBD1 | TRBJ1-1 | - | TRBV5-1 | CASSPGQRNTEAFF | TGCGCCAGCAGCCCGGGACAGCGAAACACTGAAGCTTTCTTT
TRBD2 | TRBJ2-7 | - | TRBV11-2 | CASSLTSGTYEQYF | TGTGCCAGCAGCTTGACTAGCGGGACCTACGAGCAGTACTTC
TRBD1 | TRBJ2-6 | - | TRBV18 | CASSPLGTGGSGANVLTF | TGTGCCAGCTCACCACTGGGGACAGGGGGCTCTGGGGCCAACGTCCTGACTTTC